These 23 T cell receptor beta chains were sequenced from one sample in a study of blood T cell repertoires in COVID-19. Libraries were prepared by immunoSEQ multiplex PCR; TCRdb keeps only in-frame clonotypes and omits some of them. The sample has over 200,000 clones; under 85% are singletons. Sequences were obtained from peripheral blood. These receptors all come from a woman aged 30 to 39 with COVID-19, enrolled during active disease.

J is TRBJ2-2 and V is TRBV19, with D maybe TRBD2 (6 bases). This CDR3 has 13 amino acids. Germline lookup yields CDR1 LNHDA and CDR2 SQIVND (reference sequence). The ends were cut back, 7 bases at V and 3 bases at J, with 9 bases in the middle. The DNA of the CDR3 is TGTGCCAGTACGGACTACTACACCGGGGAGCTGTTTTTT. Translated, it gives CASTDYYTGELFF.

The J gene is TRBJ2-2, the V gene TRBV5-5, with D perhaps TRBD1 (7 bases). The V end lost 0 bases, the J end lost 6 bases, and 15 bases lay between the germline ends. CDR1 is SGHKS, CDR2 YYEKEE, per germline (reference sequence). The CDR3 consists of 16 residues. The CDR3 bases are TGTGCCAGCAGCTTGGAGGCAGGGGGGCTACCCGGGGAGCTGTTTTTT. It codes for CASSLEAGGLPGELFF.

DNA for the CDR3: TGTGCCAGCAGCCTGGGACAGGGAATCTACGAGCAGTACTTC. Translation: CASSLGQGIYEQYF. The genes are TRBV6-2 or TRBV6-3 and TRBJ2-7; TRBD1 matches at 9 bases. Germline CDR1 reads MNHEY; CDR2 reads SVGEGT. The CDR3 extends over 14 amino acids. The V gene end was trimmed by 6 bases and the J gene end by 3 bases; junction bases not matched to a gene: 6.

This clone occurred a few times. The rearrangement joins TRBV27 to TRBJ1-6; the match to TRBD1 covers 10 bases. This CDR3 has 16 amino acids. Losses at the gene ends were 6 bases for V and 2 bases for J; bases not matched to a gene: 4. Germline CDR1 and CDR2: MNHEY and SMNVEV (reference sequence). CDR3 nucleotides: TGTGCCAGCAGCCCTGGACAGGGGGCCTATAATTCACCCCTCCACTTT. This sequence encodes CASSPGQGAYNSPLHF.

The rearrangement links TRBV5-1 to TRBJ2-1; TRBD1 aligns across 12 bases. CDR3 length: 15 amino acids. With 4 bases clipped from V and 9 bases from J, the junction kept 8 bases outside the gene matches. Germline CDR1 SGHRS, CDR2 YFSETQ. The CDR3 region is CASSVRDRGRVEQFF. In DNA form, the CDR3 reads TGCGCCAGCAGCGTCCGGGACAGGGGGCGCGTTGAGCAGTTCTTC.

The V call is TRBV7-9, the J call TRBJ2-5; 10 bases match TRBD1. The ends lost 5 bases at V and 2 bases at J; junction bases unmatched: 5. CDR3 length equals 15 residues. CDR1 and CDR2 (germline): SEHNR, FQNEAQ (reference sequence). The CDR3 bases are TGTGCCAGCAGCCCGATGGGACAGGGGCAAGAGACCCAGTACTTC. It is translated as CASSPMGQGQETQYF.

The chain has TRBV7-5 and TRBJ2-7; the DNA was not compared with TRBD1, the D call given in the table. TRBV7-5 is designated a pseudogene. The CDR3 spans 15 residues. The CDR3 spells CVRSLPPDSPYEQYF. CDR3 sequence (DNA): TGTGTCAGAAGCTTACCCCCGGACAGTCCCTACGAGCAGTACTTC.

This clone was observed a handful of times. J is TRBJ2-3 and V is TRBV5-1; TRBD2 is a possible D gene (6 bases). The CDR3 loop spans 15 amino acids. CDR1 SGHRS and CDR2 YFSETQ come from the germline V gene. With 2 bases removed from V and 1 base from J, the gap between germline ends came to 11 bases. The DNA for the CDR3 is TGCGCCAGCAGCTTCGAGGAGGGCGGCACAGATACGCAGTATTTT. Translating it yields CASSFEEGGTDTQYF. Full variable domain (outside the CDR3, taken from reference TRBV5-1 and TRBJ2-3): KAGVTQTPRYLIKTRGQQVTLSCSPISGHRSVSWYQQTPGQGLQFLFEYFSETQRNKGNFPGRFSGRQFSNSRSEMNVSTLELGDSALYLCASSFEEGGTDTQYFGPGTRLTVL.

V and J are TRBV28 and TRBJ2-6; 11 bases match TRBD1. Looked up from germline, CDR1 is MDHEN and CDR2 is SYDVKM. Unmatched junction bases numbered 9, after V lost 11 bases and J lost 0 bases. The CDR3 has 17 amino acids. In DNA, the CDR3 is TGTGCCTCCCGGACAGGGGGCTTCGACTCTGGGGCCAACGTCCTGACTTTC. Its translation is CASRTGGFDSGANVLTF.

The rearrangement links TRBV12-3 or TRBV12-4 to TRBJ1-1; 7 bases match TRBD1. J lost 5 bases, V lost 3 bases, and 3 bases had no gene match. The CDR3 is made up of 13 amino acids. The CDR3 spells CASSFRDRTEAFF. As DNA, the CDR3 is TGTGCCAGCAGTTTCAGGGACAGAACTGAAGCTTTCTTT.

The CDR3 spells CASSNTGGAFTEAFF. The CDR3 nucleotides are TGTGCCAGCAGTAATACAGGGGGCGCTTTCACTGAAGCTTTCTTT. The V and J genes are TRBV27 and TRBJ1-1; TRBD1 matches 9 bases. This CDR3 is 15 amino acids long. Germline values: CDR1 MNHEY, CDR2 SMNVEV (reference sequence). V shed 5 bases and J 4 bases; nucleotides not matched to a gene: 8.

This rearrangement joins TRBV21-1 to TRBJ2-7; TRBD2 reflects the table's D call only, with no check against the DNA. TRBV21-1 is deemed a pseudogene. The CDR3 loop spans 8 amino acids. The CDR3 region is CASSLKYF. The CDR3 DNA sequence: TGTGCCAGCAGCCTTAAGTACTTC.

The V and J genes are TRBV3-1 (or the pseudogene TRBV3-2) and TRBJ1-5; no clear D gene. V gave up 1 base and J gave up 6 bases, with 7 bases separating them. This CDR3 is built from 13 residues. Germline loops: CDR1 LGHDT, CDR2 YNNKEL (reference sequence). The CDR3 DNA follows: TGTGCCAGCAGCCAAGTATCAGGTCAGCCCCAGCATTTT. Residues: CASSQVSGQPQHF.

The chain combines TRBV10-3 with TRBJ1-1; 9 positions agree with TRBD1. The J segment lost 4 bases and the V segment lost 7 bases, leaving 7 bases of the junction unmatched. Germline assignment: CDR1 ENHRY and CDR2 SYGVKD. This CDR3 has 14 residues. The DNA for the CDR3 is TGTGCCATCAAAGAAGACAGGGGGGCCACTGAAGCTTTCTTT. Its translation: CAIKEDRGATEAFF.

The chain carries TRBV11-3 and TRBJ2-1, with 13 bases identical to TRBD2. Per the germline V gene, CDR1 is SGHNT and CDR2 is YENEEA. Unmatched junction bases numbered 7, after V lost 4 bases and J lost 4 bases. The CDR3 has 17 amino acids. In nucleotides, the CDR3 is TGTGCCAGCAGCTCCTGGACTAGCGGGGGAGAATACAATGAGCAGTTCTTC. Protein sequence: CASSSWTSGGEYNEQFF.

The rearrangement uses TRBV11-1 and TRBJ2-2; unclear D gene. The CDR3 is made up of 13 amino acids. Deletions cut 1 base from V and 6 bases from J, with 6 bases between. The germline CDR1 and CDR2 sequences are SGHAT and FQDESV (reference sequence). The CDR3 loop is CASSLDPAGELFF. The DNA for the CDR3 is TGTGCCAGCAGCTTAGACCCGGCCGGGGAGCTGTTTTTT.

This rearrangement joins TRBV6-6 to TRBJ1-4; D is perhaps TRBD1 (6 bases). This CDR3 is 15 amino acids long. Trimming took off 0 bases at V and 8 bases at J, with 13 bases between the two ends. The germline gives CDR1 MNHNY, CDR2 SVGAGI (reference sequence). The CDR3 DNA sequence: TGTGCCAGCAGTTACTCGAGTGTGAGGGGGGAAAAACTGTTTTTT. The encoded protein is CASSYSSVRGEKLFF.

The CDR3, as DNA: TGCGCCAGCAGCTTGACAGAGCTCAACTACGAGCAGTACTTC. It codes for CASSLTELNYEQYF. The V gene is TRBV5-1, the J gene TRBJ2-7; unclear D gene. There are 14 residues in the CDR3. Looked up from germline, CDR1 is SGHRS and CDR2 is YFSETQ. V was shortened by 1 base and J by 3 bases, with 11 bases between the two germline ends.

The chain has TRBV7-6 and TRBJ2-2, with D possibly TRBD2 on 6 matching bases. This CDR3 has 15 amino acids. The V and J ends lost 4 bases and 4 bases respectively, with 13 bases between them. Germline CDR1 reads SGHVS; CDR2 reads FNYEAQ. The CDR3 protein is CASSSQGGGTGELFF. The CDR3 DNA reads as TGTGCCAGCAGCTCCCAGGGAGGAGGCACCGGGGAGCTGTTTTTT.

The chain has TRBV28 and TRBJ1-2; D gene uncertain. V was trimmed by 3 bases and J by 5 bases, leaving 7 bases between them. CDR1 is MDHEN and CDR2 is SYDVKM in the germline V gene. The CDR3 is 12 residues long. The CDR3 spells CASSFAQYGYTF. The CDR3 coding sequence is TGTGCCAGCAGTTTTGCACAGTATGGCTACACCTTC.

The chain links TRBV6-2 or TRBV6-3 to TRBJ1-2, with 7 bases lining up with TRBD1. After removal of 2 bases from V and 2 bases from J, the junction contained 2 bases not matched to a gene. This CDR3 spans 14 amino acids. Germline V lookup: CDR1 MNHEY, CDR2 SVGEGT. This CDR3 reads CASSYRGLNYGYTF. DNA of the CDR3: TGTGCCAGCAGTTACAGGGGGCTAAACTATGGCTACACCTTC.

V and J are TRBV2 and TRBJ2-3; 10 bases are shared with TRBD1. The junction had 11 bases not matched to a gene; V was cut back by 7 bases and J by 4 bases. The CDR3 has 16 residues. The V gene's germline CDR1 is SNHLY and CDR2 FYNNEI. CDR3 loop: CASTLLIGTGADTQYF. CDR3 bases: TGTGCCAGCACTTTACTTATCGGGACAGGGGCAGATACGCAGTATTTT.

The V gene is TRBV9, the J gene TRBJ1-2; the match to TRBD1 covers 7 bases. The CDR3 runs to 15 residues. CDR1 is SGDLS, CDR2 YYNGEE, per germline. Trimming cost V 1 base and J 6 bases; bases outside gene matches: 9. The CDR3: CASSVSTTGSDGYTF. The CDR3 nucleotides are TGTGCCAGCAGCGTATCCACGACAGGGTCCGATGGCTACACCTTC.